The 11 T cell receptor beta chains reported below all come from one sample, sequenced in a study of response to subunit inactivated influenza vaccine. TCRdb used MiXCR to reprocess the RT-PCR reads, holding one entry per CDR3 protein. This sample has under 500,000 distinct CDR3 sequences, with around 9.9% found just once. Sequencing used PBMCs from blood, obtained 40 to 50 days after vaccination. The receptors stem from a man between 45 and 60 years old who received an inactivated influenza vaccine.

This clonotype was seen a few times. The V and J genes are TRBV7-9 and TRBJ2-3; 12 positions match TRBD2. Germline trimming cut 0 bases from V and 2 bases from J; bases unmatched to any gene: 3. This CDR3 is built from 17 residues. Per germline, CDR1 SEHNR and CDR2 FQNEAQ (reference sequence). CDR3 DNA: TGTGCCAGCAGCTTAGCGTCTAGCGGGGGGGTCACAGATACGCAGTATTTT. It codes for CASSLASSGGVTDTQYF.

This sequence joins TRBV7-7 and TRBJ2-3, with a possible D match to TRBD2 (5 bases). The V gene lost 3 bases and the J gene lost 6 bases, with 10 bases spanning the gap. There are 13 residues in the CDR3. Germline assignment: CDR1 SSHAT and CDR2 FNYEAQ (reference sequence). The CDR3 loop is CASSFGEGDTQYF. CDR3 sequence (DNA): TGTGCCAGCAGCTTCGGGGAAGGGGATACGCAGTATTTT.

The gene calls are TRBV20-1 and TRBJ2-1; D unresolved. There are 15 residues in the CDR3. Between the trimmed V and J ends, which lost 6 bases and 9 bases, there was a span of 24 bases. The germline V gene has CDR1 DFQATT and CDR2 SNEGSKA (reference sequence). CDR3 residues: CSATSAEIWRGEQFF. The CDR3 DNA reads TGCAGTGCGACCTCCGCGGAGATATGGCGCGGTGAGCAGTTCTTC.

Only a few counts were recorded for this clonotype. The chain recombines TRBV10-1 with TRBJ2-7; a possible D gene is TRBD1 (5 bases). Trimming took off 6 bases at V and 5 bases at J, with 11 bases between the two ends. CDR3 length: 12 amino acids. Germline loops: CDR1 WNHNN, CDR2 SYGVQD (reference sequence). CDR3 DNA: TGCGCCAGCAGCCCAGGGTTCCACGAGCAGTACTTC. This encodes CASSPGFHEQYF.

This clonotype was detected many times. The rearrangement uses TRBV28 and TRBJ1-2; D is unclear. The germline V gene encodes CDR1 MDHEN and CDR2 SYDVKM. V was shortened by 6 bases and J by 3 bases, with 8 bases between the two germline ends. This CDR3 region has 12 residues. CDR3 protein: CASSPRDYGYTF. The CDR3 coding sequence is TGTGCCAGCAGCCCCCGGGACTATGGCTACACCTTC.

This sequence joins TRBV12-3 or TRBV12-4 and TRBJ1-3; 9 bases are a match to TRBD1. The CDR3 has 14 amino acids. J lost 4 bases, V lost 4 bases, and 2 bases had no gene match. The CDR3 sequence: CASSWDRVGNTIYF. The DNA for the CDR3 is TGTGCCAGCAGTTGGGACAGGGTCGGAAACACCATATATTTT.

The chain recombines TRBV4-3 with TRBJ2-7; 9 bases map to TRBD1. CDR3 size: 14 residues. The V segment lost 0 bases and the J segment 7 bases; nucleotides outside the gene matches: 4. Germline CDR1 is LGHNA and CDR2 is YSLEER. The CDR3 spells CASSQEQGAREQYF. CDR3 nucleotide sequence: TGCGCCAGCAGCCAAGAACAGGGGGCTCGTGAGCAGTACTTC.

The gene calls are TRBV18 and TRBJ1-1; no clear D. CDR1 and CDR2 (germline): KGHSH, LQKENI. Trimming removed 3 bases at V and 1 base at J, with 6 bases between. This CDR3 is built from 13 residues. CDR3 DNA: TGTGCCAGCTCACCGGCGGGGAACACTGAAGCTTTCTTT. It yields the protein CASSPAGNTEAFF.

V is TRBV12-3 or TRBV12-4 and J is TRBJ2-1, with D perhaps being TRBD1 or TRBD2 (6 bases each). Trimming pared 1 base from V and 3 bases from J, leaving 13 bases between. This CDR3 has 16 amino acids. CDR3 sequence reads: CASSLGSGALYNEQFF. DNA for the CDR3: TGTGCCAGCAGTTTAGGGTCGGGGGCTCTCTACAATGAGCAGTTCTTC.

The chain couples TRBV5-1 to TRBJ2-7, with 7 bases identical to TRBD1. V shed 4 bases and J 2 bases; nucleotides not matched to a gene: 12. The CDR3 totals 16 residues. Germline V gene data show CDR1 as SGHRS and CDR2 as YFSETQ. The CDR3 DNA reads TGCGCCAGCAGCCCCTCACCGGGACAGATGACCTACGAGCAGTACTTC. This gives the protein CASSPSPGQMTYEQYF.

The table lists this clonotype with a few counts. V and J are TRBV18 and TRBJ2-5, with 12 bases aligning to TRBD2. The germline gives CDR1 KGHSH, CDR2 LQKENI. V lost 6 bases to trimming and J lost 3 bases; unmatched junction nucleotides: 11. This CDR3 region has 17 residues. CDR3 amino acids: CASSPRRTSGAEETQYF. CDR3 bases: TGTGCCAGCTCGCCAAGGAGGACTAGCGGGGCGGAAGAGACCCAGTACTTC.